This note documents a single T cell receptor beta chain sequence. The V gene lost 7 bases and the J gene lost 4 bases, with 19 bases spanning the gap. CDR1 is MNHEY, CDR2 SVGAGI, per germline. CDR3 length: 16 amino acids. TCRdb reprocessed the RT-PCR reads via MiXCR and lists one record per CDR3 protein. The sample holds about 680,000 distinct CDR3 sequences, approximately 14% seen once. V is TRBV6-5 and J is TRBJ2-2, with D perhaps assigned TRBD1 or TRBD2 (6 bases each). Sequencing used memory CD4+ T cells from blood. This TCR was sampled from a female donor in good health, serving as a healthy control. The CDR3 nucleotides are TGTGCCAGCACCCAAAGGGGGGCTAGAGGCACCGGGGAGCTGTTTTTT. Translation: CASTQRGARGTGELFF.